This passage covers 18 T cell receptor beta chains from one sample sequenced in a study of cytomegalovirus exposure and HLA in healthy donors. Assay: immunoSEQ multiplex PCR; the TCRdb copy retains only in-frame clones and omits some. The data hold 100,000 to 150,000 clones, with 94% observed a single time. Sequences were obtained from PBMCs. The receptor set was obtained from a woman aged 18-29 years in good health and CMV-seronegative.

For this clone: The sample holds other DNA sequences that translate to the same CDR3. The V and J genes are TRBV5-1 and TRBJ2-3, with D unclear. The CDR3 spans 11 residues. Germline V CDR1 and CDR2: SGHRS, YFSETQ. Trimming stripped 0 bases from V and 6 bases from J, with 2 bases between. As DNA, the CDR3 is TGCGCCAGCAGCTTGGCTGATACGCAGTATTTT. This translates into CASSLADTQYF.

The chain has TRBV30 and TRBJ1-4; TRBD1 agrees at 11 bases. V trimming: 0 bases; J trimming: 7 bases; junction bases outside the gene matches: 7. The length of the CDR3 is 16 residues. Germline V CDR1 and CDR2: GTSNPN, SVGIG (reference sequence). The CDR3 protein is CAWSVRGGTGGEKLFF. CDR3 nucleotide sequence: TGTGCCTGGAGTGTACGGGGAGGGACAGGGGGTGAAAAACTGTTTTTT.

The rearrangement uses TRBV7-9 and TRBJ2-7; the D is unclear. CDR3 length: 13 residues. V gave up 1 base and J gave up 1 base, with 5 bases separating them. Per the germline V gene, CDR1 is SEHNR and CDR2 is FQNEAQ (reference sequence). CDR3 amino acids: CASSLDGSYEQYF. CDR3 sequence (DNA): TGTGCCAGCAGCTTAGACGGGTCCTACGAGCAGTACTTC.

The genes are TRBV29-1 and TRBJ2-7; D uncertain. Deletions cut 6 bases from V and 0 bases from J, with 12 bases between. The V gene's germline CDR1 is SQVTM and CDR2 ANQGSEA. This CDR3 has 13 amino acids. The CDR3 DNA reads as TGCAGCGTCGTGGTTGTTAGCTCCTACGAGCAGTACTTC. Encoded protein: CSVVVVSSYEQYF.

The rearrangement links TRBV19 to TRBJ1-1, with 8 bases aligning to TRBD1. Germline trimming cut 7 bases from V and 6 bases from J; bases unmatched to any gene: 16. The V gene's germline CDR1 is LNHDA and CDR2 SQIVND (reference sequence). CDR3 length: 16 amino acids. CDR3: CASKWAGGAGNAEAFF. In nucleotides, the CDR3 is TGTGCCAGTAAGTGGGCAGGGGGCGCAGGCAACGCTGAAGCTTTCTTT.

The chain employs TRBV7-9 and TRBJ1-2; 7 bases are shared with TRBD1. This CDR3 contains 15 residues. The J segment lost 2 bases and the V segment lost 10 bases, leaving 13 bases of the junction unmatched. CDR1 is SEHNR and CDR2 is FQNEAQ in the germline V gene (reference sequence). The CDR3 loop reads CATEGAPNINYGYTF. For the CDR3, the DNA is TGTGCCACAGAGGGGGCGCCGAATATAAACTATGGCTACACCTTC.

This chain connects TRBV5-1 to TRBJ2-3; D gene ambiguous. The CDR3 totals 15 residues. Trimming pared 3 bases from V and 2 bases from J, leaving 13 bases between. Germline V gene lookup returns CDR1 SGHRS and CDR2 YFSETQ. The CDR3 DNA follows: TGCGCCAGCAGCTCATACAACCTTAACACAGATACGCAGTATTTT. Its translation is CASSSYNLNTDTQYF.

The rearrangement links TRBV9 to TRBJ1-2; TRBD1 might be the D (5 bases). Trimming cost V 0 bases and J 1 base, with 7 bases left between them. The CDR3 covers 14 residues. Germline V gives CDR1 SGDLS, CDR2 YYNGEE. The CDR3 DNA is TGTGCCAGCAGCGTAGGGGGGGTTAACTATGGCTACACCTTC. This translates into CASSVGGVNYGYTF.

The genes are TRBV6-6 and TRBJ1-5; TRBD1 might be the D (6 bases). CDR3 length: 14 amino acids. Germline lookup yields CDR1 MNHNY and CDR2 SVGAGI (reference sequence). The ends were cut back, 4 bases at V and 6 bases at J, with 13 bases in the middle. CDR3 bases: TGTGCCAGCAGTTCTTGGGGGCAAGGTCAGCCCCAGCATTTT. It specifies CASSSWGQGQPQHF.

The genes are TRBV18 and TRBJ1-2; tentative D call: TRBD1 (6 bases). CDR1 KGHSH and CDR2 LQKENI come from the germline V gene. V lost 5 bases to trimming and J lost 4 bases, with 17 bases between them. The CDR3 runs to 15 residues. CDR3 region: CASSTRMGAPYGYTF. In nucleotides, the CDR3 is TGTGCCAGCTCAACACGGATGGGGGCCCCCTATGGCTACACCTTC.

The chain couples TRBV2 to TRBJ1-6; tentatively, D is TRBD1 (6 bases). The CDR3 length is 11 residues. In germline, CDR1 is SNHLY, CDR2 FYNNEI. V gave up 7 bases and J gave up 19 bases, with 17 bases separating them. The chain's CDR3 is CASTDRDTQHF. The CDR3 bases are TGTGCCAGCACTGACCGGGACACGCAGCACTTT.

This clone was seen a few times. The CDR3 sequence: CASSLESRDRNGYTF. The CDR3 region has the DNA TGCGCCAGCAGCTTGGAAAGCAGGGATCGGAATGGCTACACCTTC. The chain combines TRBV5-1 with TRBJ1-2; D might be TRBD1 (5 bases). Germline loops: CDR1 SGHRS, CDR2 YFSETQ. V was clipped by 0 bases and J by 6 bases, with 15 bases between them. The CDR3 is made up of 15 amino acids.

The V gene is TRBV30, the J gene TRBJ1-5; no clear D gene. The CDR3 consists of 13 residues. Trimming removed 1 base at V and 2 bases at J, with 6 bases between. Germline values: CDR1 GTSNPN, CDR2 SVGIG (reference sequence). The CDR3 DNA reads TGTGCCTGGAGTGCCTCCGGCAATCAGCCCCAGCATTTT. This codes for CAWSASGNQPQHF.

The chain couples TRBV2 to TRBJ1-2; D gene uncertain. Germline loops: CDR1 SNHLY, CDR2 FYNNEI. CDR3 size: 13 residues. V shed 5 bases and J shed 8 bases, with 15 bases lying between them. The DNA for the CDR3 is TGTGCCAGCAGTACAGAGGGAGGACGCGGCTACACCTTC. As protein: CASSTEGGRGYTF.

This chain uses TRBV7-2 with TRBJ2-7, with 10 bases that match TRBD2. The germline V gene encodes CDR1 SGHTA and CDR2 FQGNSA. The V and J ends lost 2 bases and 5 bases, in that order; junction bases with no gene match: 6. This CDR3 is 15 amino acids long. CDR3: CASSLKASGSNEQYF. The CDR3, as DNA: TGTGCCAGCAGCTTAAAGGCTAGCGGGAGCAACGAGCAGTACTTC.

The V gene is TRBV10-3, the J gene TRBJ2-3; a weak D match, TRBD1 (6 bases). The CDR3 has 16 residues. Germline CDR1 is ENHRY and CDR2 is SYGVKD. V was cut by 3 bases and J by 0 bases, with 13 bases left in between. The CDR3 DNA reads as TGTGCCATCAGTGACCACGACAGGTCTAGCACAGATACGCAGTATTTT. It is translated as CAISDHDRSSTDTQYF.

Here the CDR3 DNA reads TGTGCCAGCAGCCAGGGTCGGGGACGGAGGGGAACCTACGAGCAGTACTTC. Translating gives CASSQGRGRRGTYEQYF. The rearrangement uses TRBV4-2 and TRBJ2-7; TRBD2 is a possible D gene (6 bases). This CDR3 has 17 amino acids. Germline CDR1 and CDR2: LGHNA and YNFKEQ. The V gene lost 3 bases and the J gene lost 2 bases, with 20 bases spanning the gap.

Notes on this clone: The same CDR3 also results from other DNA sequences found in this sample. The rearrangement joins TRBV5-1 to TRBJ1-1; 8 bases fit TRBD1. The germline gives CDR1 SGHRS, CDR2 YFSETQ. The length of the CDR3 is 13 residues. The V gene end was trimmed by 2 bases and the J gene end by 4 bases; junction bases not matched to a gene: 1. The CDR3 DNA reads TGCGCCAGCAGCTTAGGGACAGGCACTGAAGCTTTCTTT. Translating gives CASSLGTGTEAFF. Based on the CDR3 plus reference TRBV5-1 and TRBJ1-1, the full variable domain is KAGVTQTPRYLIKTRGQQVTLSCSPISGHRSVSWYQQTPGQGLQFLFEYFSETQRNKGNFPGRFSGRQFSNSRSEMNVSTLELGDSALYLCASSLGTGTEAFFGQGTRLTVV.